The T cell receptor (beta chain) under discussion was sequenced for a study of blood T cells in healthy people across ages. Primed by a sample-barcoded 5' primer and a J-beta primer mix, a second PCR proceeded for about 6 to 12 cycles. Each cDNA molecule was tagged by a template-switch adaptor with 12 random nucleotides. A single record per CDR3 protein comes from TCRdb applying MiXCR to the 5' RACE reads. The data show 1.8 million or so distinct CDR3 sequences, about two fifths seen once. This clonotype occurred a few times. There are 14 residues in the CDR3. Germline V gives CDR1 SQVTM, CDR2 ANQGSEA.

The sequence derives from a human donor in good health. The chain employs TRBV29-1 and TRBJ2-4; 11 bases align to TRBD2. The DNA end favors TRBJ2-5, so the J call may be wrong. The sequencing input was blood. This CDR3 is CSVVRLAGLETQYF. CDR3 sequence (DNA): TGCAGCGTGGTTAGACTAGCGGGGTTGGAGACCCAGTACTTC.